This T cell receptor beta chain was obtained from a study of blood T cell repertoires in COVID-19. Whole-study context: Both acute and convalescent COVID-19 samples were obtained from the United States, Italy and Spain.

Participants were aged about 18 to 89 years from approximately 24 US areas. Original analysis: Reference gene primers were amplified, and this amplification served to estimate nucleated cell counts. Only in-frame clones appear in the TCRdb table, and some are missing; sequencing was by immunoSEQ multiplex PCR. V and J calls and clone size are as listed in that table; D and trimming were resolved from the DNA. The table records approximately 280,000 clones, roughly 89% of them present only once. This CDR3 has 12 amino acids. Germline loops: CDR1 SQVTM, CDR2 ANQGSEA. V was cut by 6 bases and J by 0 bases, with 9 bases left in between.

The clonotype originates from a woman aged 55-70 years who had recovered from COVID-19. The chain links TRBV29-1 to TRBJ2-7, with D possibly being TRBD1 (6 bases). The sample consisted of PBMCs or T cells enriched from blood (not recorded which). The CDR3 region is CSVRDNSYEQYF. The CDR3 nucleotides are TGCAGCGTCCGGGACAACTCCTACGAGCAGTACTTC.